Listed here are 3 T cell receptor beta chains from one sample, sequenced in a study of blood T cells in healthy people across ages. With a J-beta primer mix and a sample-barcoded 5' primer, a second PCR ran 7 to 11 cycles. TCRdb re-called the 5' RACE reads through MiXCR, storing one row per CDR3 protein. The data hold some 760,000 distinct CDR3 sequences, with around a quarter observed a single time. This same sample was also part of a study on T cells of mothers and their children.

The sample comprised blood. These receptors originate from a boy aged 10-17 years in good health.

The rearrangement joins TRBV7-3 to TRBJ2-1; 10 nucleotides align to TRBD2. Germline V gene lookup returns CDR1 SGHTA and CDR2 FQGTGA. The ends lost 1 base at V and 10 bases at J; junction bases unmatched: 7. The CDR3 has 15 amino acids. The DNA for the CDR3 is TGTGCCAGCAGCTTAATGGGGGGGACTAGCGACGAGCAGTTCTTC. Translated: CASSLMGGTSDEQFF.

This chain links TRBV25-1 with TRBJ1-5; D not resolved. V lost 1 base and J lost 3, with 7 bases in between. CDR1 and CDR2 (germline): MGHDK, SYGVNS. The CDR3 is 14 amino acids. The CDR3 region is CASSEFGDNQPQHF. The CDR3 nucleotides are TGTGCCAGCAGTGAATTCGGGGACAATCAGCCCCAGCATTTT.

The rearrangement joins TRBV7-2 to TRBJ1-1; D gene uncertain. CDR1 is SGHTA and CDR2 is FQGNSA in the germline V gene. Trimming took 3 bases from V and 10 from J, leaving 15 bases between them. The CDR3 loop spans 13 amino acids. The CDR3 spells CASSLADGVAAFF. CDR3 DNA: TGTGCCAGCAGCTTGGCGGACGGAGTGGCAGCTTTCTTT.